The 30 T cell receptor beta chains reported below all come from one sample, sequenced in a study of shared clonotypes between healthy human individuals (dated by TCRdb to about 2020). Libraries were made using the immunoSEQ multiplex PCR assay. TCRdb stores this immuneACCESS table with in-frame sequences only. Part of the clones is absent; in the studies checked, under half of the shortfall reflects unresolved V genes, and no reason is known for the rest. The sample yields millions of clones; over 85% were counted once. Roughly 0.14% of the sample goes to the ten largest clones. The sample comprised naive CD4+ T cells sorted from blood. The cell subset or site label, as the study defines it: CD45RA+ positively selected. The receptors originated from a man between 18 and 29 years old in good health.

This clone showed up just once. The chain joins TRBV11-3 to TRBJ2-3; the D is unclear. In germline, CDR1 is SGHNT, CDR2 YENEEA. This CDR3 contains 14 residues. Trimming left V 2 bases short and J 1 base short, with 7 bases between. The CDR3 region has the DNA TGTGCCAGCAGCTTATGGGCGGGCACAGATACGCAGTATTTT. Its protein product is CASSLWAGTDTQYF.

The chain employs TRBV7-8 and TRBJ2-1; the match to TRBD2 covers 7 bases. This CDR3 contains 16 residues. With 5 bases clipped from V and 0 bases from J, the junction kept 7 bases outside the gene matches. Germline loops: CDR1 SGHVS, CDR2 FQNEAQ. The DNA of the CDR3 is TGTGCCAGCAGCCCCGGGCGGGGGAGCTCCTACAATGAGCAGTTCTTC. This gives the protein CASSPGRGSSYNEQFF.

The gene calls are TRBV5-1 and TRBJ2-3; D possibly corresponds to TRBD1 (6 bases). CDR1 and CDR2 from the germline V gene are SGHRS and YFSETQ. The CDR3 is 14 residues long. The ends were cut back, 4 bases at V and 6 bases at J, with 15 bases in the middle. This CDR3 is CASSGATGSDTQYF. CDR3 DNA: TGCGCCAGCAGCGGTGCCACAGGGTCCGATACGCAGTATTTT.

DNA of the CDR3: TGTGCCAGCAGGCCTACAGGGAACTATGGCTACACCTTC. Encoded protein: CASRPTGNYGYTF. The chain combines TRBV5-5 with TRBJ1-2, with a possible D match to TRBD1 (6 bases). Germline lookup yields CDR1 SGHKS and CDR2 YYEKEE (reference sequence). The CDR3 runs to 13 residues. The V and J ends lost 5 bases and 2 bases respectively, with 10 bases between them. The variable domain in full, with the rest retrieved from reference TRBV5-5 and TRBJ1-2, is DAGVTQSPTHLIKTRGQQVTLRCSPISGHKSVSWYQQVLGQGPQFIFQYYEKEERGRGNFPDRFSARQFPNYSSELNVNALLLGDSALYLCASRPTGNYGYTFGSGTRLTVV.

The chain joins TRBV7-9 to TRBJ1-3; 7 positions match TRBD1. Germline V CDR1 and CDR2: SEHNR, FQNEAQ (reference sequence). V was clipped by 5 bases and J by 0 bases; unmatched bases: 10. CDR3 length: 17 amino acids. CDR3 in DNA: TGTGCCAGCAGCCTAGGTGACAGGGCAAGCTCTGGAAACACCATATATTTT. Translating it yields CASSLGDRASSGNTIYF.

The chain's CDR3 is CASSWARRPSDSPLHF. The DNA of the CDR3 is TGTGCCAGCAGTTGGGCGAGGAGACCGTCGGATTCACCCCTCCACTTT. The chain couples TRBV27 to TRBJ1-6; D gene ambiguous. This CDR3 spans 16 amino acids. CDR1 MNHEY and CDR2 SMNVEV come from the germline V gene (reference sequence). Trimming left V 4 bases short and J 8 bases short, with 18 bases between.

CDR3 coding DNA: TGCGCCAGCAGCCCCGGGACTAGCGGGGCAAGAGAGCAGTTCTTC. It yields the protein CASSPGTSGAREQFF. The chain uses TRBV10-1 and TRBJ2-1; 13 bases are shared with TRBD2. The germline V gene has CDR1 WNHNN and CDR2 SYGVQD (reference sequence). The CDR3 covers 15 residues. The junction had 9 bases not matched to a gene; V was cut back by 6 bases and J by 10 bases.

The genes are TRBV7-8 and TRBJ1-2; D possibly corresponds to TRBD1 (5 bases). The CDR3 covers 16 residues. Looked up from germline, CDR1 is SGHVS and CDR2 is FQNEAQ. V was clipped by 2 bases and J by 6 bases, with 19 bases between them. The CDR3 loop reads CASSLRVPRDRDGYTF. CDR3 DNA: TGTGCCAGCAGCTTAAGGGTTCCCAGGGATCGGGATGGCTACACCTTC.

The CDR3 sequence: CASRSGADNEQFF. In DNA form, the CDR3 reads TGTGCCAGCAGGTCAGGGGCCGACAATGAGCAGTTCTTC. This chain uses TRBV2 with TRBJ2-1, with D tentatively TRBD1 (6 bases). V lost 6 bases and J lost 5, with 11 bases in between. Germline CDR1 reads SNHLY; CDR2 reads FYNNEI. There are 13 residues in the CDR3.

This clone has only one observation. This chain's CDR3 is CASSLGLVDTQYF. CDR3 in DNA: TGTGCCAGCAGCTTAGGCTTGGTAGATACGCAGTATTTT. This chain links TRBV13 with TRBJ2-3; no definite D call. CDR1 is PRHDT and CDR2 is FYEKMQ in the germline V gene (reference sequence). The length of the CDR3 is 13 residues. Trimming left V 0 bases short and J 5 bases short, with 6 bases between.

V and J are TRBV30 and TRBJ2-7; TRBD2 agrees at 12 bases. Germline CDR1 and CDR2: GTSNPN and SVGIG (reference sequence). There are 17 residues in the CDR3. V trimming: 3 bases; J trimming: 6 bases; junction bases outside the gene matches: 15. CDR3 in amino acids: CAWRSSGRAEQFTEQYF. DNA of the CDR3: TGTGCCTGGAGGTCTAGCGGGAGGGCCGAACAGTTCACCGAGCAGTACTTC.

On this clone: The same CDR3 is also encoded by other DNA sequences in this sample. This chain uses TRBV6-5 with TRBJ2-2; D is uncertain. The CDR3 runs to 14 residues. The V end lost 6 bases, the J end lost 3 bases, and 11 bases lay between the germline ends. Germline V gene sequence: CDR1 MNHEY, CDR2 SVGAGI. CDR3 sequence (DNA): TGTGCCAGCAGCCGTGGGGAATACACCGGGGAGCTGTTTTTT. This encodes CASSRGEYTGELFF.

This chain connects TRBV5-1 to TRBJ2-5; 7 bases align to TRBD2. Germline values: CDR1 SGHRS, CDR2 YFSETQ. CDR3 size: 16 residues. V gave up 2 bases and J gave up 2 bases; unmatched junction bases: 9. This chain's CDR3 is CASSFGFLAEQETQYF. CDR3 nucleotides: TGCGCCAGCAGCTTCGGGTTTCTAGCGGAGCAAGAGACCCAGTACTTC.

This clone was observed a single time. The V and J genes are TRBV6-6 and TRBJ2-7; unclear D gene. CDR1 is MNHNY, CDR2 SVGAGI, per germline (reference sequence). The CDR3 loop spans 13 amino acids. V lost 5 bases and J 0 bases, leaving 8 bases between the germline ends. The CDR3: CASSQPGSYEQYF. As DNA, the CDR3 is TGTGCCAGCAGTCAGCCGGGCTCCTACGAGCAGTACTTC.

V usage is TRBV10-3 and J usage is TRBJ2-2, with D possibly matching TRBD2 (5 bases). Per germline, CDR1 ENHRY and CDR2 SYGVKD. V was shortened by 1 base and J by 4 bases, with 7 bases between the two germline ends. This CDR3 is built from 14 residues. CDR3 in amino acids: CAISELEVTGELFF. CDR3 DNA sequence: TGTGCCATCAGTGAGTTGGAGGTCACCGGGGAGCTGTTTTTT.

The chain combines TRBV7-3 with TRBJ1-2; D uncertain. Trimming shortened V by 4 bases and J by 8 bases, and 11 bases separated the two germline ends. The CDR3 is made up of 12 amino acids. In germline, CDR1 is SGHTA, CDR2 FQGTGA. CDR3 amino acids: CASSYAGGGYTF. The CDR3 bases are TGTGCCAGCAGCTACGCAGGTGGCGGCTACACCTTC.

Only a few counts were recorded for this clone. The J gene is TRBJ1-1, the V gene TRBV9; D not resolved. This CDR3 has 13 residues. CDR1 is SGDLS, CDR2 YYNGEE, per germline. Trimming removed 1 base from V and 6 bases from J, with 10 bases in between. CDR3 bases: TGTGCCAGCAGCGTATCCGGGCGGCCTGAAGCTTTCTTT. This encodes CASSVSGRPEAFF.

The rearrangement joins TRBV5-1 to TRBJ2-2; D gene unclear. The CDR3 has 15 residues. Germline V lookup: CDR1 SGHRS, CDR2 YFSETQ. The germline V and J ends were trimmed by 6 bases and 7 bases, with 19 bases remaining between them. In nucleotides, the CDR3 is TGCGCCAGCACCCCGTGGGCCCCGAGAAACGGGGAGCTGTTTTTT. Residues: CASTPWAPRNGELFF.

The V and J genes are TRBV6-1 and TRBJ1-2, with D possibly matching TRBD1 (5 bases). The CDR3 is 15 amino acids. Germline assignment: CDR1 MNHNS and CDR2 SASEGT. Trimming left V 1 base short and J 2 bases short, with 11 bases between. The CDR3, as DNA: TGTGCCAGCAGTGAAGGTTGGCAGGGAAACTATGGCTACACCTTC. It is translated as CASSEGWQGNYGYTF.

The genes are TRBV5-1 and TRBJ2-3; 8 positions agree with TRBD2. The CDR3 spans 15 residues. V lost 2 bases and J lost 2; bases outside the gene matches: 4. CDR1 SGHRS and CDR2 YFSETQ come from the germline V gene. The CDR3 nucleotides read TGCGCCAGCAGCTTACTAGCGGAGATCACAGATACGCAGTATTTT. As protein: CASSLLAEITDTQYF.

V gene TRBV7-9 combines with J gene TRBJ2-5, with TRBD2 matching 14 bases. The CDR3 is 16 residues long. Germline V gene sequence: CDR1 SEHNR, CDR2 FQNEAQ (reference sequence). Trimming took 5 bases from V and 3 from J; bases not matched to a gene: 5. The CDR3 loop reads CASSRGLAGDKETQYF. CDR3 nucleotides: TGTGCCAGCAGCCGGGGACTAGCGGGGGATAAAGAGACCCAGTACTTC.

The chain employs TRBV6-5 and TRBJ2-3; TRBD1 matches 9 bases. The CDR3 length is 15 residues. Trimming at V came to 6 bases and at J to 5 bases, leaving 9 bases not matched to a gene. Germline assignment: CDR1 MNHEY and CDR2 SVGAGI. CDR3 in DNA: TGTGCCAGCAGGAGAAAGTGGACAGGGGAAGATACGCAGTATTTT. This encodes CASRRKWTGEDTQYF.

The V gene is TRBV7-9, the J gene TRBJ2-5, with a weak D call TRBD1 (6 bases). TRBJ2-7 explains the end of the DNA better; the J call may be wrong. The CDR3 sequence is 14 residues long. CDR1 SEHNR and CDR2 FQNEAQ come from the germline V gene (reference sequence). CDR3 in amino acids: CASSRTVGPYEQYF. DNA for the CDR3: TGTGCCAGCAGTCGGACAGTCGGCCCCTACGAGCAGTACTTC.

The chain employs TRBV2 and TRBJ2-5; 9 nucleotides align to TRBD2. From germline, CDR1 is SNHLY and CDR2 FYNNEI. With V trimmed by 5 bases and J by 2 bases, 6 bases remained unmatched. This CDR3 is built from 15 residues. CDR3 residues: CASSKASGAQETQYF. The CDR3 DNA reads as TGTGCCAGCAGTAAGGCTAGCGGGGCACAAGAGACCCAGTACTTC.

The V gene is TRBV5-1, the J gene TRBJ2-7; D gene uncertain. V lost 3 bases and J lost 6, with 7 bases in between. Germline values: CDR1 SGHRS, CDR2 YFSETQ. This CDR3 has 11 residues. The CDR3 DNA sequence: TGCGCCAGCAGCTCGACAAGCGAGCAGTACTTC. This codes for CASSSTSEQYF.

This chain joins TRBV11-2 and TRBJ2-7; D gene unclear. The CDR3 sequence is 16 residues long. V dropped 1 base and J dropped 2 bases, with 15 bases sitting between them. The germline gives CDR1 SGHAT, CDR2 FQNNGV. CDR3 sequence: CASSLGLHESPYEQYF. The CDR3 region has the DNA TGTGCCAGCAGCTTAGGATTGCATGAGAGTCCCTACGAGCAGTACTTC.

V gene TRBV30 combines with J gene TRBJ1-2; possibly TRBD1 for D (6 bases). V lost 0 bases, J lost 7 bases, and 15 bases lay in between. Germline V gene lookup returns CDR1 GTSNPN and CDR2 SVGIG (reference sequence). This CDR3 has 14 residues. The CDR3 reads CAWSVLMGGLGYTF. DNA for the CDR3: TGTGCCTGGAGTGTACTGATGGGGGGCCTTGGCTACACCTTC.

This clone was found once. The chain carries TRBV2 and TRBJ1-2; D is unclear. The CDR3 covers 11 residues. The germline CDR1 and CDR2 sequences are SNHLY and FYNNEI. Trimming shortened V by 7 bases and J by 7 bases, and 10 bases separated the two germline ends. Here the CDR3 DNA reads TGTGCCAGCAATTCCGCAGGTGGCTACACCTTC. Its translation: CASNSAGGYTF.

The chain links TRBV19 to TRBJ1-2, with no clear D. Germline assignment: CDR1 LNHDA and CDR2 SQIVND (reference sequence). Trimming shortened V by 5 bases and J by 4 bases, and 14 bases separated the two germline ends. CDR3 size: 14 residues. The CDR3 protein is CASSFGPGSYGYTF. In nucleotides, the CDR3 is TGTGCCAGTAGTTTTGGACCGGGGAGCTATGGCTACACCTTC.

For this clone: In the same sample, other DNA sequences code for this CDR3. The CDR3 DNA follows: TGCGCCAGCAGCTTGTCGCAGTTGAACACTGAAGCTTTCTTT. Protein sequence: CASSLSQLNTEAFF. The V gene is TRBV5-1, the J gene TRBJ1-1; no definite D call. Trimming left V 1 base short and J 0 bases short, with 7 bases between. CDR3 length: 14 residues. Germline values: CDR1 SGHRS, CDR2 YFSETQ.